This TCR beta chain was recovered during a study of long-term antiretroviral therapy in people with HIV. Study conclusions and caveats: Spans of CDR3 length were tighter for HIV repertoires than for controls. Adherence to ART, viral resistance and therapy changes lacked any data. Once patients were on ART, diversity went higher but still fell short of transplant donor controls. Blood draws took place between about 2004 and 2018 and possibly involved older ART regimens.

This CDR3 is built from 16 residues. Germline trimming cut 6 bases from V and 6 bases from J; bases unmatched to any gene: 20. Germline V gives CDR1 SQVTM, CDR2 ANQGSEA. An immunoSEQ assay, version v3.0, was performed at survey level. Profiling relied on immunoSEQ multiplex PCR, and the TCRdb table lists in-frame clones only, not all of them. The table includes about 25,000 clones, approximately 83% detected once. Comment on this clone: Its antigen is not identified.

The sequencing used unsorted PBMCs, collected 1.2 years after starting antiretroviral therapy. This sequence joins TRBV29-1 and TRBJ2-7; 7 positions match TRBD2. This TCR came from a man in his forties or fifties with HIV. DNA for the CDR3: TGCAGCGTCCCTGTAGGTGGGGCGGGGGAGTCGAGCGAGCAGTACTTC. Translation gives CSVPVGGAGESSEQYF.